This T cell receptor beta chain was retrieved from a study of blood T cell repertoires in COVID-19. Study in general: From the United States, Italy and Spain came samples of acute and convalescent COVID-19.

How the authors handled the data: Amplification with reference gene primers provided the estimates of nucleated cell counts. Assay used: immunoSEQ multiplex PCR; TCRdb lists only in-frame clones, some missing. V and J calls and clone size are those listed in that table; D and trimming were worked out from the DNA. The sample includes about 160,000 clones, approximately 77% of them seen just once. The CDR3 consists of 15 residues. The germline gives CDR1 KGHSH, CDR2 LQKENI. The V end was cut by 1 base, the J end by 2 bases, with 9 bases between. Those enrolled, adults aged roughly 18 to 95 years, came from about 24 US areas. Clinical history as reported by participants underpinned cohort assignment.

The chain couples TRBV18 to TRBJ1-5; D not certain. Specimen: PBMCs or T cells enriched from blood (not recorded which). This receptor was identified in a man aged 60 to 69 who had recovered from COVID-19. The CDR3 loop reads CASSPQGGGNQPQHF. CDR3 DNA: TGTGCCAGCTCACCACAGGGAGGAGGCAATCAGCCCCAGCATTTT. The whole variable domain, filled in from reference TRBV18 and TRBJ1-5, reads NAGVMQNPRHLVRRRGQEARLRCSPMKGHSHVYWYRQLPEEGLKFMVYLQKENIIDESGMPKERFSAEFPKEGPSILRIQQVVRGDSAAYFCASSPQGGGNQPQHFGDGTRLSIL.